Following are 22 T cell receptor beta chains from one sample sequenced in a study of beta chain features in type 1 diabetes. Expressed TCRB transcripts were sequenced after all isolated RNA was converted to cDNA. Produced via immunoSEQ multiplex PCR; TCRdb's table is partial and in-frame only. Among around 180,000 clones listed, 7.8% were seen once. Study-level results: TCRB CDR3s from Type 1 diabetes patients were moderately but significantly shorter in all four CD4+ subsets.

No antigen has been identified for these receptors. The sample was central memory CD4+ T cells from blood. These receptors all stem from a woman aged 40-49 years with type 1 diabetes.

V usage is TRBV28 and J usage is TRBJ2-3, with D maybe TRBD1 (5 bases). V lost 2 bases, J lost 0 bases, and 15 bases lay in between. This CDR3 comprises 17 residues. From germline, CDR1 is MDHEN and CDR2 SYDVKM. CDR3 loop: CASSLAGMSSSTDTQYF. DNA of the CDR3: TGTGCCAGCAGTTTAGCAGGGATGTCCTCTAGCACAGATACGCAGTATTTT.

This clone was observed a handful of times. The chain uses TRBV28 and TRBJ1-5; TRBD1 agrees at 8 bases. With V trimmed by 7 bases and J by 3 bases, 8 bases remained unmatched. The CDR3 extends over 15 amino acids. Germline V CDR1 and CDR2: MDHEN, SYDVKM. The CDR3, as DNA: TGTGCCAGCATTACGGACAGGGAGATCAATCAGCCCCAGCATTTT. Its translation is CASITDREINQPQHF.

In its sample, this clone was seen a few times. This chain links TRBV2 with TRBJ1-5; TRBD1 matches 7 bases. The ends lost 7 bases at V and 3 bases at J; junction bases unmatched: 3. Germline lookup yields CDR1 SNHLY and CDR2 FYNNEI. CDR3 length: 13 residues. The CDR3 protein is CASTGQDNQPQHF. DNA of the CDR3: TGTGCCAGCACTGGACAGGACAATCAGCCCCAGCATTTT.

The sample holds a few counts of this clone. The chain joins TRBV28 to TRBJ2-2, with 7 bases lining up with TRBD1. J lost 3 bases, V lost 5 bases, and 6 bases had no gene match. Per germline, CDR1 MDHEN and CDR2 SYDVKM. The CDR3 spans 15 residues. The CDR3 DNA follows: TGTGCCAGCAGTCCCCGACAGGGACACACCGGGGAGCTGTTTTTT. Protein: CASSPRQGHTGELFF.

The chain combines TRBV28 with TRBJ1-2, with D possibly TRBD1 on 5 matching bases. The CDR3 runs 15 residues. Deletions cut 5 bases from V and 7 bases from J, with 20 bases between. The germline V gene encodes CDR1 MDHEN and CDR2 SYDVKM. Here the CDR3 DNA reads TGTGCCAGCAGTCCCGGGGGGACCTTATTCGGTGGCTACACCTTC. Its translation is CASSPGGTLFGGYTF.

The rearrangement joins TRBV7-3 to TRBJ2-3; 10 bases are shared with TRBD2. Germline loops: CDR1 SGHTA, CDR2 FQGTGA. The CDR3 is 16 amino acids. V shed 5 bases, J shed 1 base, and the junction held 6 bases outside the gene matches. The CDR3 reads CASSPSLAGGTDTQYF. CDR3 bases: TGTGCCAGCAGCCCGTCTCTAGCGGGAGGCACAGATACGCAGTATTTT.

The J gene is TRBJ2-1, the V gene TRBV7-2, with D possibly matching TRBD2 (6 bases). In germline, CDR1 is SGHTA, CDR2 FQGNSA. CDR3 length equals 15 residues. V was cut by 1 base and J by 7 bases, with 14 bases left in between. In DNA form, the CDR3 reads TGTGCCAGCAGCTTAGGACTAGGGAGCGGGAATGAGCAGTTCTTC. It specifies CASSLGLGSGNEQFF.

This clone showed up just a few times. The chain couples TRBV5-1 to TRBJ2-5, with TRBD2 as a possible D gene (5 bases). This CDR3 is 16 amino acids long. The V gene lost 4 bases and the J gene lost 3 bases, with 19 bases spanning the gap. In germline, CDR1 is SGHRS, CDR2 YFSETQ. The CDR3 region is CASSPGSGLTKETQYF. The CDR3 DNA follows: TGCGCCAGCAGCCCTGGATCGGGATTAACGAAAGAGACCCAGTACTTC.

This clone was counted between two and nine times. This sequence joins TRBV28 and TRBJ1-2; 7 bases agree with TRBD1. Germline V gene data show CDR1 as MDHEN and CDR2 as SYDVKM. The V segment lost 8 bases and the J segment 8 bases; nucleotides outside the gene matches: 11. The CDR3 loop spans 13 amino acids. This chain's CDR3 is CASLEGGAGGYTF. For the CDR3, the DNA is TGTGCCAGCCTGGAAGGGGGCGCGGGAGGCTACACCTTC.

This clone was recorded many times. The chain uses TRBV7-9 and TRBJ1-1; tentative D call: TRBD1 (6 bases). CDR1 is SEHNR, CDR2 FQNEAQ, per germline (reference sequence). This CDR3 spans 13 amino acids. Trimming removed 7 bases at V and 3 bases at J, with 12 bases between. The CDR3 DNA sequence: TGTGCCAGCACCAGGGGCGTGGACACTGAAGCTTTCTTT. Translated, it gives CASTRGVDTEAFF.

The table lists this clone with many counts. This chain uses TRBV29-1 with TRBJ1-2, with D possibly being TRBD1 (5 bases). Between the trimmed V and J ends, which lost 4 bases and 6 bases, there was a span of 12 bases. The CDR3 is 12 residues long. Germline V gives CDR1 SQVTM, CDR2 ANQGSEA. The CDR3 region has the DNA TGCAGCGTTGCGGGGGTAGTTGATGGCTACACCTTC. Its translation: CSVAGVVDGYTF.

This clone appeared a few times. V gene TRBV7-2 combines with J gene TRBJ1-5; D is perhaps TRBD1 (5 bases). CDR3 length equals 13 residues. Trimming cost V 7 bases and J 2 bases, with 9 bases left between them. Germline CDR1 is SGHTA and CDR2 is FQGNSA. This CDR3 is CASTSRGNQPQHF. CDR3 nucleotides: TGTGCCAGCACCTCCAGGGGCAATCAGCCCCAGCATTTT.

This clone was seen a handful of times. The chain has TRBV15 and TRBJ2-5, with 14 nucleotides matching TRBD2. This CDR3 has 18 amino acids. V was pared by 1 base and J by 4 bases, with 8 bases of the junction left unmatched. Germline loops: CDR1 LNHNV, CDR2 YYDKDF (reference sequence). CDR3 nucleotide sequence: TGTGCCACCAGCAGAGGGGGACTAGCGGGAGCGGGCCCAGAGACCCAGTACTTC. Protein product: CATSRGGLAGAGPETQYF.

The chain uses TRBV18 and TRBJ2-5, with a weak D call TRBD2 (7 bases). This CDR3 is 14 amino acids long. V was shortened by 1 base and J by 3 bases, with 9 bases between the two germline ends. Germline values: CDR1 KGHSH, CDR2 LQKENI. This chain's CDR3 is CASSPRGGEETQYF. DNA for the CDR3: TGTGCCAGCTCACCACGCGGGGGCGAAGAGACCCAGTACTTC.

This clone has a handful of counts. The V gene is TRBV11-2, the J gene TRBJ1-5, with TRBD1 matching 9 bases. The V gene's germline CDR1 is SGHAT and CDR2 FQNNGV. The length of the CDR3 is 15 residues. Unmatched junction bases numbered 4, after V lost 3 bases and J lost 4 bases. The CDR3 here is CASSFATGGNQPQHF. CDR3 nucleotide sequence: TGTGCCAGCAGCTTTGCGACAGGGGGTAATCAGCCCCAGCATTTT. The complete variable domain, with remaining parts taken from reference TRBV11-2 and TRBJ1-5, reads EAGVAQSPRYKIIEKRQSVAFWCNPISGHATLYWYQQILGQGPKLLIQFQNNGVVDDSQLPKDRFSAERLKGVDSTLKIQPAKLEDSAVYLCASSFATGGNQPQHFGDGTRLSIL.

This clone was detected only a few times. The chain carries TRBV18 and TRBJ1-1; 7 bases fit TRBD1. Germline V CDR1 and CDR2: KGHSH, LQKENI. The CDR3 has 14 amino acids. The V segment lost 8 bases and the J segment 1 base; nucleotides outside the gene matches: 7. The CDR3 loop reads CASRGTVQNTEAFF. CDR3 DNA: TGTGCCAGCCGAGGGACAGTACAGAACACTGAAGCTTTCTTT.

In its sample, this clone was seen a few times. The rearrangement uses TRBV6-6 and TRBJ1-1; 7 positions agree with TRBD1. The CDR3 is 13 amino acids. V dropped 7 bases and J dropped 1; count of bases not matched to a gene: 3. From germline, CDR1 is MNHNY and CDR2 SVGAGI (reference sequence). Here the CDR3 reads CASNRQGNTEAFF. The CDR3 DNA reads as TGTGCCAGCAACCGACAGGGGAACACTGAAGCTTTCTTT.

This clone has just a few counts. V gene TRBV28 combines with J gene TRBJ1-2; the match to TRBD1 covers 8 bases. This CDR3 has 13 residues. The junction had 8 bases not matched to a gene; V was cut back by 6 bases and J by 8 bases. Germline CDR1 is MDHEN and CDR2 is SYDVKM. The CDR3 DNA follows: TGTGCCAGCAGAAACGGACAGGGATGGGGCTACACCTTC. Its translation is CASRNGQGWGYTF.

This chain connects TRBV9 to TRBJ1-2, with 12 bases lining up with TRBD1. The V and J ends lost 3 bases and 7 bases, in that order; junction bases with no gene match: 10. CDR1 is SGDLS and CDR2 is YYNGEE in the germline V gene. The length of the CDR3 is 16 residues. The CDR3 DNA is TGTGCCAGCAGCGGGGGACAGGGGGCGAAGTACGCTGGCTACACCTTC. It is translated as CASSGGQGAKYAGYTF.

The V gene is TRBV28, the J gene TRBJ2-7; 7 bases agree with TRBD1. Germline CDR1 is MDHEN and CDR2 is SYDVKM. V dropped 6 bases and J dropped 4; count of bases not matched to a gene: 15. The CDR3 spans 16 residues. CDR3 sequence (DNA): TGTGCCAGCAGCGTGGGACAGTGGGGAGTCGGATACGAGCAGTACTTC. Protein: CASSVGQWGVGYEQYF.

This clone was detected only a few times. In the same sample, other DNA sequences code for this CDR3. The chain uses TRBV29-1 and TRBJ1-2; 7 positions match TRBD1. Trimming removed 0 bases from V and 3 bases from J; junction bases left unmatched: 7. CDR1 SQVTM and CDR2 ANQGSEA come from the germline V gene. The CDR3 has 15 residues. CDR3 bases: TGCAGCGTTGAAGATCGGGGCAGGGGGGACTATGGCTACACCTTC. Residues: CSVEDRGRGDYGYTF. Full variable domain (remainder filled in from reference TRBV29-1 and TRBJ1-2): SAVISQKPSRDICQRGTSLTIQCQVDSQVTMMFWYRQQPGQSLTLIATANQGSEATYESGFVIDKFPISRPNLTFSTLTVSNMSPEDSSIYLCSVEDRGRGDYGYTFGSGTRLTVV.

CDR3 sequence (DNA): TGTGCCAGCAGCCGAACAGGGGTCGACTACGAGCAGTACTTC. This encodes CASSRTGVDYEQYF. The J gene is TRBJ2-7, the V gene TRBV9, with TRBD1 identical over 7 bases. The J segment lost 3 bases and the V segment lost 4 bases, leaving 7 bases of the junction unmatched. CDR3 length: 14 amino acids. The germline CDR1 and CDR2 sequences are SGDLS and YYNGEE. Complete variable domain (other parts from reference TRBV9 and TRBJ2-7): DSGVTQTPKHLITATGQRVTLRCSPRSGDLSVYWYQQSLDQGLQFLIQYYNGEERAKGNILERFSAQQFPDLHSELNLSSLELGDSALYFCASSRTGVDYEQYFGPGTRLTVT.